The rows below give T cell receptor beta chains drawn from one sample of a study of OX40 agonist ivuxolimab in advanced cancers. TCRdb's copy holds only in-frame clones and misses some; the assay was immunoSEQ multiplex PCR. The sample records around 60,000 clones, 75% to 90% being singletons. This specimen was CD4+ or CD8+ T cells sorted from blood, taken in a trial of the OX40 agonist ivuxolimab. Receptor source: an adult with an advanced solid tumor such as melanoma, head and neck, liver or kidney cancer. Each CDR3 is given with its conserved first and last residue. The D gene is left open where the match is weak. Only some rows state a clone size, as once, few, many or a class for expanded clones.

-,14,TRBJ2-5,TRBV25-1,-,TGTGCCAGCAGTGAATCTGTGGACCAAGAGACCCAGTACTTC,CASSESVDQETQYF
TRBD2,15,TRBJ2-7,TRBV7-2,-,TGTGCCAGCAGAAGGAGTAGCGGGGGTTCCTACGAGCAGTACTTC,CASRRSSGGSYEQYF
-,14,TRBJ2-5,TRBV10-3,-,TGTGCCATCAGTGGGGGGACGGGCCAAGAGACCCAGTACTTC,CAISGGTGQETQYF
-,13,TRBJ2-5,TRBV7-7,once,TGTGCCAGCAGCTCTGGGCTGCAAGAGACCCAGTACTTC,CASSSGLQETQYF
TRBD1,14,TRBJ1-1,TRBV28,-,TGTGCCAGCAGTTCCAACGGAGGGGGCATAGTAGCTTTCTTT,CASSSNGGGIVAFF
-,12,TRBJ1-1,TRBV7-9,-,TGTGCCAGCAGCTTAGCGCTAACTGAAGCTTTCTTT,CASSLALTEAFF
-,13,TRBJ2-2,TRBV5-1,few,TGCGCCAGCAGCTTCGGTTCCACCGGGGAGCTGTTTTTT,CASSFGSTGELFF
-,17,TRBJ2-1,TRBV5-5,-,TGTGCCAGCAGCTTAGTTTACGGGATAAGGTCCTACAATGAGCAGTTCTTC,CASSLVYGIRSYNEQFF
TRBD1,14,TRBJ1-2,TRBV5-4,once,TGTGCCAGCAGCTTGGGACAGGGGGACGGTGGCTACACCTTC,CASSLGQGDGGYTF
-,12,TRBJ1-5,TRBV30,-,TGTGCCTGGAGCGTGAGGAATCAGCCCCAGCATTTT,CAWSVRNQPQHF
TRBD1,15,TRBJ2-5,TRBV7-3,-,TGTGCCAGCAGCATCGGACAGGGCATCCAAGAGACCCAGTACTTC,CASSIGQGIQETQYF
-,14,TRBJ1-5,TRBV6-1,few,TGTGCCAGCAGCGGGACCCTAGGGAATCAGCCCCAGCATTTT,CASSGTLGNQPQHF
-,14,TRBJ2-7,TRBV7-2,-,TGTGCCAGCAGCCCCCGGGTCCAATCCTACGAGCAGTACTTC,CASSPRVQSYEQYF
-,13,TRBJ2-5,TRBV7-3,-,TGTGCCAGCAGCCGTCGGACCGGAGAGACCCAGTACTTC,CASSRRTGETQYF
-,14,TRBJ1-3,TRBV28,-,TGTGCCAGCAGGACCTATAAATCTGGAAACACCATATATTTT,CASRTYKSGNTIYF
-,16,TRBJ2-4,TRBV5-1,-,TGCGCCAGCAGCCCCGAGTCGGCAATAGCCAAAAACATTCAGTACTTC,CASSPESAIAKNIQYF
TRBD2,11,TRBJ2-7,TRBV28,few,TGTGCCAGCAGTTCGGGGGGCGAGCAGTACTTC,CASSSGGEQYF
TRBD2,15,TRBJ2-5,TRBV15,-,TGTGCCACCGCTACTGGAACTAGCGGACAAGAGACCCAGTACTTC,CATATGTSGQETQYF
-,14,TRBJ2-1,TRBV30,-,TGTGCCTGGAGTGCGGGACAAACCTACAATGAGCAGTTCTTC,CAWSAGQTYNEQFF
TRBD1,16,TRBJ2-3,TRBV7-9,-,TGTGCCAGCAGCTTGCTTGGCGGACAGGGGACAGATACGCAGTATTTT,CASSLLGGQGTDTQYF
-,14,TRBJ2-1,TRBV9,once,TGTGCCAGCAGCCCTCGACTAGAATACAATGAGCAGTTCTTC,CASSPRLEYNEQFF
TRBD1,15,TRBJ2-2,TRBV5-1,-,TGCGCCAGCTCCCGACAGGGGGCGAACACCGGGGAGCTGTTTTTT,CASSRQGANTGELFF
TRBD1,17,TRBJ2-5,TRBV5-6,-,TGTGCCAGCAGCTTGAAGTATGGGACAGGGGTTCAAGAGACCCAGTACTTC,CASSLKYGTGVQETQYF
-,11,TRBJ2-1,TRBV28,-,TGTGCCAGCACCGGCTGGGGAGAGCAGTTCTTC,CASTGWGEQFF
TRBD1,17,TRBJ1-4,TRBV19,-,TGTGCCAGTAGACCGCGAGGGACAGGGGCAACTAATGAAAAACTGTTTTTT,CASRPRGTGATNEKLFF
-,13,TRBJ1-2,TRBV6-1,-,TGTGCCAGCAGTGAAAGCTCATCGAGGGGCTACACCTTC,CASSESSSRGYTF
TRBD2,16,TRBJ2-3,TRBV5-6,-,TGTGCCAGCAGCTTGGGACTAGCGCCCAGCACAGATACGCAGTATTTT,CASSLGLAPSTDTQYF
TRBD2,17,TRBJ2-3,TRBV11-3,-,TGTGCCAGCAGCTTAGAGTCCCTAGCGGGAGGGTCAGATACGCAGTATTTT,CASSLESLAGGSDTQYF
-,10,TRBJ2-7,TRBV28,-,TGTGTTGTGGGTCGCGACGAGCAGTACTTC,CVVGRDEQYF
-,16,TRBJ2-7,TRBV7-2,-,TGTGCCAGCAGCCCTAGTGGGGCAGGGGCTTCCCACGAGCAGTACTTC,CASSPSGAGASHEQYF
-,15,TRBJ2-1,TRBV5-1,-,TGCGCCAGCAGCCCGCCCGTGGGCTCCTCCAATGAGCAGTTCTTC,CASSPPVGSSNEQFF
TRBD1,14,TRBJ1-3,TRBV6-5,-,TGTGCCAGCATTCCTCAGGGGGGCGGAAACACCATATATTTT,CASIPQGGGNTIYF